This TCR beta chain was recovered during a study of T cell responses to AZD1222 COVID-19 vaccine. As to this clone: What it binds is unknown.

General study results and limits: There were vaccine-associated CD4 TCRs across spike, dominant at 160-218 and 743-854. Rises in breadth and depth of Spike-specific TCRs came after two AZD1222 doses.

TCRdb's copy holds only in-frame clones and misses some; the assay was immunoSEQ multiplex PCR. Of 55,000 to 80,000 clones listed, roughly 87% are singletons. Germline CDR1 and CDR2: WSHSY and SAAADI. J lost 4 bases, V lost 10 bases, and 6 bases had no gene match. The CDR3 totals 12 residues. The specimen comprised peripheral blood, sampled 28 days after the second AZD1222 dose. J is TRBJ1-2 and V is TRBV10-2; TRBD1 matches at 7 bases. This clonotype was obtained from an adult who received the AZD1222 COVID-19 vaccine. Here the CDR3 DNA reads TGCGCCATCTCGGGACAGAGCTATGGCTACACCTTC. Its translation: CAISGQSYGYTF.